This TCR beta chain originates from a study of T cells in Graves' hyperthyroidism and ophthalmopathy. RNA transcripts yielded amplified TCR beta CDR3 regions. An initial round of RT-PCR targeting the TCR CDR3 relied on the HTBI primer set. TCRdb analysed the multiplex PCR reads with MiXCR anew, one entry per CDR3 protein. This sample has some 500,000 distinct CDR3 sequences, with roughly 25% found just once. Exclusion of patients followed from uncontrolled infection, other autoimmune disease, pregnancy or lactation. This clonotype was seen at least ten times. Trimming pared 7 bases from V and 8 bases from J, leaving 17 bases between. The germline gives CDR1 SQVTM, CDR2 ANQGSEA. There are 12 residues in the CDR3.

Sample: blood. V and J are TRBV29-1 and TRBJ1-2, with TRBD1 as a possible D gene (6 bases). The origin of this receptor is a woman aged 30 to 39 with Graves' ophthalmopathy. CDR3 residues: CSGATGTYGYTF. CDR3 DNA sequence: TGCAGCGGGGCCACAGGGACTTACGGCTACACCTTC.